The next 12 T cell receptor beta chains were all read from a single sample in a study of blood T cell repertoires in COVID-19. The method was immunoSEQ multiplex PCR; TCRdb's version includes in-frame clones alone and lacks a portion of them. This repertoire shows fewer than 400,000 clones, 65% to 85% found once; its top ten account for about 3%. What was sequenced was peripheral blood. The receptors stem from a man younger than 45 with active or convalescent COVID-19.

This clone was found once. J is TRBJ1-5 and V is TRBV9, with a weak D call TRBD1 (6 bases). Trimming removed 5 bases at V and 0 bases at J, with 12 bases between. CDR3 length equals 15 residues. The V gene's germline CDR1 is SGDLS and CDR2 YYNGEE. DNA for the CDR3: TGTGCCAGCAGTACCGGGACAAATAGCAATCAGCCCCAGCATTTT. Its translation is CASSTGTNSNQPQHF.

The chain couples TRBV7-2 to TRBJ2-1; 10 bases are shared with TRBD2. Germline assignment: CDR1 SGHTA and CDR2 FQGNSA. CDR3 length: 14 amino acids. Trimming took 7 bases from V and 8 from J; bases not matched to a gene: 8. CDR3 bases: TGTGCCAGCAACGAAGCGGGAGGGATCTATGAGCAGTTCTTC. Translation: CASNEAGGIYEQFF.

V and J are TRBV13 and TRBJ2-3, with D possibly TRBD2 on 5 matching bases. From germline, CDR1 is PRHDT and CDR2 FYEKMQ (reference sequence). With 3 bases removed from V and 8 bases from J, the gap between germline ends came to 6 bases. The CDR3 extends over 11 amino acids. The CDR3 here is CASSFEGTQYF. Here the CDR3 DNA reads TGTGCCAGCAGCTTTGAGGGTACGCAGTATTTT.

This clone was detected only a few times. The chain links TRBV6-4 to TRBJ1-1; 9 nucleotides line up with TRBD1. Germline V CDR1 and CDR2: MRHNA, SNTAGT. Unmatched junction bases numbered 3, after V lost 3 bases and J lost 7 bases. There are 13 residues in the CDR3. The CDR3 DNA is TGTGCCAGCAGTGAGGTGACAGGGGGTGAAGCTTTCTTT. Amino acid sequence: CASSEVTGGEAFF.

This clone was counted between two and nine times. The same CDR3 also results from other DNA sequences found in this sample. V is TRBV5-1 and J is TRBJ2-7; TRBD1 is a possible D gene (6 bases). Germline V gives CDR1 SGHRS, CDR2 YFSETQ. Between the trimmed V and J ends, which lost 0 bases and 0 bases, there was a span of 7 bases. The CDR3 is made up of 14 amino acids. CDR3 protein: CASSLGRGSYEQYF. The CDR3 DNA is TGCGCCAGCAGCTTGGGCAGGGGCTCCTACGAGCAGTACTTC.

This clone was seen only a few times. V usage is TRBV30 and J usage is TRBJ2-1, with a weak D call TRBD2 (5 bases). CDR1 is GTSNPN and CDR2 is SVGIG in the germline V gene (reference sequence). This CDR3 has 17 residues. The V end lost 0 bases, the J end lost 4 bases, and 19 bases lay between the germline ends. The CDR3 loop is CAWSVINPADLYNEQFF. CDR3 coding DNA: TGTGCCTGGAGTGTAATCAACCCAGCGGACTTATACAATGAGCAGTTCTTC. The full variable domain, with the rest looked up from reference TRBV30 and TRBJ2-1, is SQTIHQWPATLVQPVGSPLSLECTVEGTSNPNLYWYRQAAGRGLQLLFYSVGIGQISSEVPQNLSASRPQDRQFILSSKKLLLSDSGFYLCAWSVINPADLYNEQFFGPGTRLTVL.

This clone appeared a single time. V gene TRBV6-5 combines with J gene TRBJ1-5; D is possibly TRBD1 (6 bases). V was clipped by 2 bases and J by 4 bases, with 9 bases between them. The CDR3 covers 14 residues. Per the germline V gene, CDR1 is MNHEY and CDR2 is SVGAGI. In DNA form, the CDR3 reads TGTGCCAGCAGTTACCGTACAGGGAATCAGCCCCAGCATTTT. As protein: CASSYRTGNQPQHF.

The CDR3 loop is CATSIPGLAGGRTGELFF. In DNA, the CDR3 is TGTGCCACCAGCATCCCGGGACTAGCGGGAGGTCGCACCGGGGAGCTGTTTTTT. The V and J genes are TRBV15 and TRBJ2-2, with 15 nucleotides matching TRBD2. CDR1 and CDR2 from the germline V gene are LNHNV and YYDKDF (reference sequence). The junction had 7 bases not matched to a gene; V was cut back by 4 bases and J by 4 bases. The CDR3 sequence is 18 residues long.

The genes are TRBV18 and TRBJ2-5, with unresolved D. V lost 9 bases and J lost 1, with 6 bases in between. CDR1 is KGHSH and CDR2 is LQKENI in the germline V gene. There are 11 residues in the CDR3. CDR3 sequence reads: CASLFQETQYF. The CDR3 DNA sequence: TGTGCCAGTCTCTTCCAAGAGACCCAGTACTTC.

This chain connects TRBV7-2 to TRBJ2-3; tentatively, D is TRBD1 (5 bases). The V gene's germline CDR1 is SGHTA and CDR2 FQGNSA. V was pared by 6 bases and J by 3 bases, with 13 bases between. The CDR3 spans 14 residues. The CDR3 DNA follows: TGTGCCAGCAGTTTTCAGGGTTGGACAGATACGCAGTATTTT. Translation: CASSFQGWTDTQYF.

The chain is built from TRBV12-5 and TRBJ2-1; D remains unclear. V lost 3 bases, J lost 7 bases, and 7 bases lay in between. Germline loops: CDR1 LGHNT, CDR2 FRNRAP. The CDR3 length is 12 residues. CDR3 DNA sequence: TGTGCTAGTGGTTTAGCCGCGAATGAGCAGTTCTTC. Protein: CASGLAANEQFF.

This chain uses TRBV18 with TRBJ1-2; D is unclear. The CDR3 has 13 amino acids. Germline-derived CDR1 and CDR2 are KGHSH and LQKENI. Deletions cut 2 bases from V and 2 bases from J, with 6 bases between. CDR3 residues: CASSPSGNYGYTF. CDR3 DNA sequence: TGTGCCAGCTCACCATCGGGGAACTATGGCTACACCTTC.